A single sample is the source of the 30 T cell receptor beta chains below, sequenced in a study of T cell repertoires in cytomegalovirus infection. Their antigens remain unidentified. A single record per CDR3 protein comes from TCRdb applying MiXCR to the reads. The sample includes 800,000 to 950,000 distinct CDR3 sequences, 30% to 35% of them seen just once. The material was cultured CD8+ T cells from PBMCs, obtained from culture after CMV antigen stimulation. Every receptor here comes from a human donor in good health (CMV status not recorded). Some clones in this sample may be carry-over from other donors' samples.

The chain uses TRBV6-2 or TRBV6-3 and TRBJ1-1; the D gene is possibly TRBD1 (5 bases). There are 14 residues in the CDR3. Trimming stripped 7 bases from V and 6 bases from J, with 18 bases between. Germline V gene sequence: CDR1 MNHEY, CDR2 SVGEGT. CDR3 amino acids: CASNEGQYDPEAFF. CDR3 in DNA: TGTGCCAGCAATGAGGGGCAGTATGATCCTGAAGCTTTCTTT.

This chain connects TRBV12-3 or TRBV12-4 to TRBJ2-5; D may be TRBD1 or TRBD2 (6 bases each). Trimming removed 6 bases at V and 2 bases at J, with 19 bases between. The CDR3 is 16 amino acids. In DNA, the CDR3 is TGTGCCAGCAGGGGCGGAGGGGGAAAAGAACAAGAGACCCAGTACTTC. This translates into CASRGGGGKEQETQYF.

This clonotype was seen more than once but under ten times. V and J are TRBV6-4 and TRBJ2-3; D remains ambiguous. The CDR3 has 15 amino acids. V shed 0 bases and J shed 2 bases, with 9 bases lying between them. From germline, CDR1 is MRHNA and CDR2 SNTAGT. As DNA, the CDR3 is TGTGCCAGCAGTGACTCTATAGGGAACACAGATACGCAGTATTTT. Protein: CASSDSIGNTDTQYF.

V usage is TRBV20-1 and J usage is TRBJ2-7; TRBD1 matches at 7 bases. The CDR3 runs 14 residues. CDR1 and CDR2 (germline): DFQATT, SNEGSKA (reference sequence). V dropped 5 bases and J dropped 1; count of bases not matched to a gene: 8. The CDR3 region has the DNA TGCAGTGCTTCCGACAGGGCCGCTTCCTACGAGCAGTACGTC. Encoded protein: CSASDRAASYEQYV.

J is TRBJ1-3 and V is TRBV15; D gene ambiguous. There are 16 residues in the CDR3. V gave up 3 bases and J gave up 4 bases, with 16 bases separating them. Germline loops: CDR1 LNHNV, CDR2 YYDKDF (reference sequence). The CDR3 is CATSSQSERVGNTIYF. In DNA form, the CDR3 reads TGTGCCACCAGCAGTCAATCGGAGAGGGTGGGAAACACCATATATTTT.

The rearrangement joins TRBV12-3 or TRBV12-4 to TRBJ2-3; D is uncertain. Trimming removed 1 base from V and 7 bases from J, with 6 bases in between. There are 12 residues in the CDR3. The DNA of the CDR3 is TGTGCCAGCAGTTTAGGCAAACATACGCAGTATTTT. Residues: CASSLGKHTQYF.

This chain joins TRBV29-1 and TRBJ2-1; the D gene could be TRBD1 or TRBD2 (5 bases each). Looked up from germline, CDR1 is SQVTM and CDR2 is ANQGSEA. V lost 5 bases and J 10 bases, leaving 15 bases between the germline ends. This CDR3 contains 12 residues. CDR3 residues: CSVLFRGREQFF. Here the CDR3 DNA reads TGCAGCGTTCTATTCCGGGGCCGGGAGCAGTTCTTC.

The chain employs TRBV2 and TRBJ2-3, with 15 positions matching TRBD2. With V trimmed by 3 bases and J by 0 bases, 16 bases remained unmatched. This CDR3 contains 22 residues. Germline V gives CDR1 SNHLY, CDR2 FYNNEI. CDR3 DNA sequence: TGTGCCAGCAGTGAGCCGAGGTTGGGAGGGACTAGCGGGGGGCCAAGCACAGATACGCAGTATTTT. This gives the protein CASSEPRLGGTSGGPSTDTQYF.

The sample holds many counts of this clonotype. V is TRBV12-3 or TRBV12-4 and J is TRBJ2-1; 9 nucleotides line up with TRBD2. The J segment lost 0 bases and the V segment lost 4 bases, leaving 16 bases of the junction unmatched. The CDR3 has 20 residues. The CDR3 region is CASSSRGTDIAGDSYNEQFF. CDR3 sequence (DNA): TGTGCCAGCAGTTCGCGAGGGACAGACATAGCGGGGGACTCCTACAATGAGCAGTTCTTC.

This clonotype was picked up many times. As DNA, the CDR3 is TGTGCCAGCAGCCCGACAGGGGGCTACAATGAGCAGTTCTTC. Protein sequence: CASSPTGGYNEQFF. The chain employs TRBV7-6 and TRBJ2-1; TRBD1 matches 9 bases. V lost 5 bases and J lost 3; bases outside the gene matches: 2. This CDR3 has 14 residues. From germline, CDR1 is SGHVS and CDR2 FNYEAQ.

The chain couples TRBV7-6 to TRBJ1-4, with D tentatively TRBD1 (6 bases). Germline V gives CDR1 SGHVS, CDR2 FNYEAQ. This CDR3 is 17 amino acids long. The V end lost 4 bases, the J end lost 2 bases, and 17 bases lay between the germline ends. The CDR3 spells CASSSPGEGRTNEKLFF. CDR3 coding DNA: TGTGCCAGCAGCTCCCCAGGGGAGGGCAGGACTAATGAAAAACTGTTTTTT. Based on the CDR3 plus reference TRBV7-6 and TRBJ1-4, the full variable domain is GAGVSQSPRYKVTKRGQDVALRCDPISGHVSLYWYRQALGQGPEFLTYFNYEAQQDKSGLPNDRFSAERPEGSISTLTIQRTEQRDSAMYRCASSSPGEGRTNEKLFFGSGTQLSVL.

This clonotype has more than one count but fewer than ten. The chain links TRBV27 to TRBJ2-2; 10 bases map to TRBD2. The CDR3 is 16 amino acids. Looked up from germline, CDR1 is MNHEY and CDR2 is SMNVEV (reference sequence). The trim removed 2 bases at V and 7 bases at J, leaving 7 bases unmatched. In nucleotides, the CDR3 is TGTGCCAGCAGTTTACAGGTCCTAGCGGGGGTCGGGGAGCTGTTTTTT. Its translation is CASSLQVLAGVGELFF.

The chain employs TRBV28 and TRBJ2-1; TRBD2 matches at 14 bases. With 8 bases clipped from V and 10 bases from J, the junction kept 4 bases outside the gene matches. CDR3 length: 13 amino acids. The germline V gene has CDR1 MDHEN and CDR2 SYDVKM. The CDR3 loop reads CASRGLAGVEQFF. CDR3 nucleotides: TGTGCCAGCCGGGGACTAGCGGGGGTGGAGCAGTTCTTC.

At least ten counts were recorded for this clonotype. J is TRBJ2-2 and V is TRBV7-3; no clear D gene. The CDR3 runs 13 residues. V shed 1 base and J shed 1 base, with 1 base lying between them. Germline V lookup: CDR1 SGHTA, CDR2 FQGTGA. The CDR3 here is CASSLKNTGELFF. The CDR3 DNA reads TGTGCCAGCAGCTTAAAGAACACCGGGGAGCTGTTTTTT.

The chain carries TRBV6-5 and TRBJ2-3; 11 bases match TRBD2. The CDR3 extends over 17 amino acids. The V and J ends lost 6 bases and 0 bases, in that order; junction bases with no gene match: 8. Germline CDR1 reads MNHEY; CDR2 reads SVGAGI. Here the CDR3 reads CASRPGLAEASTDTQYF. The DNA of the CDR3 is TGTGCCAGCAGGCCGGGACTAGCGGAAGCTAGCACAGATACGCAGTATTTT.

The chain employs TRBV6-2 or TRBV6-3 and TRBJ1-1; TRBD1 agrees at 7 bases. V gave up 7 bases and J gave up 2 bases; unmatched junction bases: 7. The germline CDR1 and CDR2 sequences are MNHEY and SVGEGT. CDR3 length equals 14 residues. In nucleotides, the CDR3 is TGTGCCAGCACCGACAGGGAGGTCAACACTGAAGCTTTCTTT. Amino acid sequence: CASTDREVNTEAFF.

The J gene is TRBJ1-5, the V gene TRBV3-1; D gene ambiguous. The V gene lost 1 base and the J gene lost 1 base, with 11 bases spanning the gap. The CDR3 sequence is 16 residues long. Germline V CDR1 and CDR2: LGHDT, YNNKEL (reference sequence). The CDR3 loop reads CASSQGGPMSNQPQHF. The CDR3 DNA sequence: TGTGCCAGCAGCCAAGGAGGACCCATGAGCAATCAGCCCCAGCATTTT.

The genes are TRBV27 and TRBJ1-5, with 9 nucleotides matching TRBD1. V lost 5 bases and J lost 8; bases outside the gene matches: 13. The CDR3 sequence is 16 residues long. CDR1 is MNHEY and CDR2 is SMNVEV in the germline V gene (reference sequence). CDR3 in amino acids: CASSPRGGTGLEPQHF. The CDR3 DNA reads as TGTGCCAGCAGTCCAAGGGGCGGGACAGGGCTTGAGCCCCAGCATTTT.

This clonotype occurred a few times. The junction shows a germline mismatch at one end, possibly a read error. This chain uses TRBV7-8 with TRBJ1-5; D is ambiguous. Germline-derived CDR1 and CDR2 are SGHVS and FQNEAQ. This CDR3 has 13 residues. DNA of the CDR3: TGTGCCAGCAGCTCCCGGAGCAGTCAGCCCCAGCATTTT. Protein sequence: CASSSRSSQPQHF.

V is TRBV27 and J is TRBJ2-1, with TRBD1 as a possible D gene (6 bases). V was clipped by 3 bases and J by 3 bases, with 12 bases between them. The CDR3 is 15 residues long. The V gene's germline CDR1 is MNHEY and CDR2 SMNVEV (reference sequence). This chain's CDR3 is CASSLMGAVYNEQFF. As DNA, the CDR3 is TGTGCCAGCAGTTTGATGGGGGCTGTCTACAATGAGCAGTTCTTC.

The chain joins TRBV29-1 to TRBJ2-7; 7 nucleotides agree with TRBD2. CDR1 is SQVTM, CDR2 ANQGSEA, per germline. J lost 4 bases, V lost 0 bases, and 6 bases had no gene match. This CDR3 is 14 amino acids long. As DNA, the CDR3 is TGCAGCGTTGAAGATGCTCGGGGAGGGTACGAGCAGTACTTC. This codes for CSVEDARGGYEQYF.

CDR3 in amino acids: CASSPKAGTSYEQYF. CDR3 bases: TGTGCCAGCAGCCCAAAGGCAGGGACCTCCTACGAGCAGTACTTC. This rearrangement joins TRBV7-9 to TRBJ2-7, with D perhaps being TRBD1 or TRBD2 (5 bases each). The CDR3 is 15 amino acids. V was cut by 5 bases and J by 0 bases, with 14 bases left in between. Germline V CDR1 and CDR2: SEHNR, FQNEAQ (reference sequence).

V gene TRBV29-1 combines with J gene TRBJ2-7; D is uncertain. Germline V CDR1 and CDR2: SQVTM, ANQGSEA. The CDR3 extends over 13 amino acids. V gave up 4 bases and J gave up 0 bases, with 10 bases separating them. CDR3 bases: TGCAGCGTTGTAGCACAAGGCTCCTACGAGCAGTACGTC. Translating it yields CSVVAQGSYEQYV.

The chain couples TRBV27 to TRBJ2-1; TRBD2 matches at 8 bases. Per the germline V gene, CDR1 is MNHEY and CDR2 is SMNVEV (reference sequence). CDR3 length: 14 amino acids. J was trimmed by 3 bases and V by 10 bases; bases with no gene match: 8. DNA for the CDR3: TGTGCCACCATCTCGGGGGGGCTCTACAATGAGCAGTTCTTC. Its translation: CATISGGLYNEQFF.

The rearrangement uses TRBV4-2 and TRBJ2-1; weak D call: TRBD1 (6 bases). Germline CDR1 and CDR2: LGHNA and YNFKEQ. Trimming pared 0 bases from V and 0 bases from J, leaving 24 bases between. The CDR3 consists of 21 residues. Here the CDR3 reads CASSQEALSLDRLSSYNEQFF. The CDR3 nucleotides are TGTGCCAGCAGCCAAGAAGCCTTAAGCCTGGACAGACTTAGCTCCTACAATGAGCAGTTCTTC.

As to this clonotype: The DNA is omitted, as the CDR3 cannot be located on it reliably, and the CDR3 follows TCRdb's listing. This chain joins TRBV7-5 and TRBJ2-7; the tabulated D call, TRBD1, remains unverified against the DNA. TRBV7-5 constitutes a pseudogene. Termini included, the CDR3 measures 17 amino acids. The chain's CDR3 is CISVSEAYPKTEYEQYF.

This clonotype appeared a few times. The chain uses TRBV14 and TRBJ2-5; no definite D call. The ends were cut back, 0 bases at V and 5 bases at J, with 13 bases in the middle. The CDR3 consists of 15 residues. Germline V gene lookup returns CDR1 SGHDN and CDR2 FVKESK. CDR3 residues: CASSQDLVAGETQYF. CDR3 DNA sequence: TGTGCCAGCAGCCAAGATCTGGTAGCTGGGGAGACCCAGTACTTC.

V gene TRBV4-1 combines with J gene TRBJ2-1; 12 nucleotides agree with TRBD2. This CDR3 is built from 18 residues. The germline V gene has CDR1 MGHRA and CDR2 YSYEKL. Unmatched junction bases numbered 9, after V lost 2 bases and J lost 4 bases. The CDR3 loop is CASSQTSGGPTRYNEQFF. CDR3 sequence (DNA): TGCGCCAGCAGCCAAACTAGCGGGGGGCCCACCCGGTACAATGAGCAGTTCTTC.

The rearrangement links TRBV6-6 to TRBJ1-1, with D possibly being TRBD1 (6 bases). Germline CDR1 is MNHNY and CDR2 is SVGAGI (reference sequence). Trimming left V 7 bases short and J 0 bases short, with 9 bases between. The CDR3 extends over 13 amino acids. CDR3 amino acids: CASKWTVNTEAFF. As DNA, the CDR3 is TGTGCCAGCAAATGGACAGTGAACACTGAAGCTTTCTTT.

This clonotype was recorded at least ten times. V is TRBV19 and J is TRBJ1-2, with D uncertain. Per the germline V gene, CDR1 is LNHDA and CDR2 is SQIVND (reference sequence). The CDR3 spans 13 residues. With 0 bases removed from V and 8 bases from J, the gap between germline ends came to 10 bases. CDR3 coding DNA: TGTGCCAGTAGTATAGACTCCTTTATCGGCTACACCTTC. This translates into CASSIDSFIGYTF.